The 30 T cell receptor beta chains reported below all come from one sample, sequenced in a study of tumor and adjacent non-tumor tissue in lung cancer. Three rounds of nested PCR, following a modified ARM-PCR protocol, produced the TCRbeta library. TCRdb called the multiplex PCR reads again in MiXCR, with one record for every CDR3 protein. Found here are 90,000 to 120,000 distinct CDR3 sequences, approximately 65% of them singletons; the top ten hold around 20%. No cell sorting was done before RNA was extracted from the tissue. This non-tumor lung sample came from over 3 cm beyond the tumor edge. Input material: distant non-tumor lung tissue. The origin of the receptors is a man younger than 45 with non-small cell lung cancer.

The chain recombines TRBV20-1 with TRBJ2-5; D perhaps matches TRBD1 (6 bases). CDR1 is DFQATT, CDR2 SNEGSKA, per germline (reference sequence). Trimming removed 5 bases from V and 1 base from J, with 17 bases in between. There are 15 residues in the CDR3. This CDR3 is CSALPGRGTQETQYF. The CDR3 nucleotides are TGCAGTGCTCTCCCTGGCAGGGGTACCCAAGAGACCCAGTACTTC.

As concerns this clonotype: This may arise from a read error, as a much more abundant clone is one base away. V and J are TRBV6-2 or TRBV6-3 and TRBJ2-3; no clear D. The CDR3 consists of 14 residues. Germline assignment: CDR1 MNHEY and CDR2 SVGEGT. This CDR3 reads CASSYRRSTDTQDF. The CDR3 DNA reads TGTGCCAGCAGTTACCGCAGGAGCACAGATACGCAGGATTTT.

V gene TRBV20-1 combines with J gene TRBJ2-7; D call uncertain. The ends were cut back, 4 bases at V and 0 bases at J, with 7 bases in the middle. This CDR3 comprises 12 residues. The germline V gene encodes CDR1 DFQATT and CDR2 SNEGSKA (reference sequence). The CDR3: CSATWSSYEQYF. In DNA form, the CDR3 reads TGCAGTGCTACGTGGAGCTCCTACGAGCAGTACTTC.

Turning to this clonotype: A much larger clone differs from this one at a single base, so this may be a read error. CDR3 protein: CASSRGTWADMQYF. CDR3 DNA: TGTGCCAGCAGCCGGGGGACTTGGGCAGATATGCAGTATTTT. This chain links TRBV14 with TRBJ2-3; possibly TRBD2 for D (6 bases). This CDR3 has 14 amino acids. Germline V gene data show CDR1 as SGHDN and CDR2 as FVKESK.

With regard to this clonotype: The conserved closing phenylalanine or tryptophan is absent in this CDR3, likely reflecting a read error. The rearrangement links TRBV20-1 to TRBJ2-5, with a weak D call TRBD1 (5 bases). The CDR3 has 12 amino acids. V was clipped by 7 bases and J by 2 bases, with 11 bases between them. Germline V CDR1 and CDR2: DFQATT, SNEGSKA (reference sequence). DNA for the CDR3: TGCAGTGTTCGGACACCTCAAGAGACCCAGTACCTC. It specifies CSVRTPQETQYL.

Concerning this clonotype itself: No conserved phenylalanine or tryptophan ends this CDR3, so it is likely a read error. V is TRBV20-1 and J is TRBJ2-7; TRBD2 matches 10 bases. The CDR3 runs 15 residues. Germline assignment: CDR1 DFQATT and CDR2 SNEGSKA (reference sequence). Written as DNA, the CDR3 is TGCAGTGTTAGAGCAGCTAGCGGGGGCCTGTTCGAGCAGTACTTA. It codes for CSVRAASGGLFEQYL.

About this clonotype itself: Germline is not matched at one junction end, which may reflect a read error. The chain joins TRBV6-2 or TRBV6-3 to TRBJ2-7; 9 bases match TRBD2. Germline CDR1 MNHEY, CDR2 SVGEGT. The CDR3 has 15 residues. CDR3 sequence reads: CVSATMTSGSYEQYF. In DNA, the CDR3 is TGTGTCAGCGCCACAATGACTAGCGGTTCCTACGAGCAGTACTTC.

Notes on this clonotype: With a much larger clone just one base away, this may be a read error. The chain carries TRBV5-6 and TRBJ1-1, with unresolved D. The germline V gene encodes CDR1 SGHDT and CDR2 YYEEEE. CDR3 length equals 11 residues. The CDR3 here is CASSFEGEGFF. The CDR3 bases are TGTGCCAGCAGCTTCGAGGGTGAAGGTTTCTTT. The full variable domain, completed using reference TRBV5-6 and TRBJ1-1, is DAGVTQSPTHLIKTRGQQVTLRCSPKSGHDTVSWYQQALGQGPQFIFQYYEEEERQRGNFPDRFSGHQFPNYSSELNVNALLLGDSALYLCASSFEGEGFFGQGTRLTVV.

As regards this clonotype: Because it lacks the conserved phenylalanine or tryptophan at the end, this CDR3 is likely a read error. Written as DNA, the CDR3 is TGCAGTGCCGTAGACGGGGACGTATCCTACAATGATCAGTTCTAC. Residues: CSAVDGDVSYNDQFY. This sequence joins TRBV20-1 and TRBJ2-1, with D perhaps TRBD1 or TRBD2 (5 bases each). This CDR3 contains 15 residues. The germline gives CDR1 DFQATT, CDR2 SNEGSKA (reference sequence).

The chain employs TRBV20-1 and TRBJ2-1; a possible D gene is TRBD2 (6 bases). The V end was cut by 2 bases, the J end by 7 bases, with 15 bases between. CDR3 size: 14 residues. The germline V gene encodes CDR1 DFQATT and CDR2 SNEGSKA (reference sequence). CDR3 loop: CSARSKGGLNEQFF. CDR3 sequence (DNA): TGCAGTGCTAGATCTAAGGGAGGTCTGAATGAGCAGTTCTTC.

This clonotype was counted once. This may be a read error: a much more frequent sequence differs by one nucleotide. CDR3 coding DNA: TGTACCACCAGCAGAGATCTTTGGATCACCGGGGAGCTGTTTTTT. Translated: CTTSRDLWITGELFF. This chain links TRBV15 with TRBJ2-2; D is undetermined. The CDR3 consists of 15 residues. Germline lookup yields CDR1 LNHNV and CDR2 YYDKDF (reference sequence).

As to this clonotype: The junction shows a germline mismatch at one end, possibly a read error. This chain connects TRBV29-1 to TRBJ2-1, with TRBD2 matching 9 bases. CDR3 length: 17 residues. Germline V gives CDR1 SQVTM, CDR2 ANQGSEA. The DNA of the CDR3 is TGCAGCGTTGAAGATCGGGGACTAGCATTCTTCTACAGTGAGCAGTTCTTC. This codes for CSVEDRGLAFFYSEQFF.

With respect to this clonotype: A read error may produce the germline difference seen at one junction end. V and J are TRBV11-1 and TRBJ2-2, with D maybe TRBD2 (6 bases). Germline V gene lookup returns CDR1 SGHAT and CDR2 FQDESV (reference sequence). This CDR3 comprises 15 residues. CDR3 in amino acids: CARRQKGREAGELFF. Written as DNA, the CDR3 is TGTGCCCGCAGGCAGAAGGGCAGGGAGGCCGGGGAGCTGTTTTTT.

This clonotype has a single count. As DNA, the CDR3 is TGTGCCAGCATCTCGAGACCCGAAGCTGAAGCTTTCTTT. Translating gives CASISRPEAEAFF. The chain has TRBV7-8 and TRBJ1-1; no definite D call. Trimming took off 7 bases at V and 6 bases at J, with 15 bases between the two ends. The germline CDR1 and CDR2 sequences are SGHVS and FQNEAQ. CDR3 length: 13 amino acids.

Of note for this clonotype: The conserved final phenylalanine or tryptophan is absent from the CDR3, which likely points to a read error. The chain employs TRBV10-3 and TRBJ2-1, with 8 positions matching TRBD2. The V gene's germline CDR1 is ENHRY and CDR2 SYGVKD. This CDR3 spans 14 amino acids. The CDR3: CAISESAGGNGQFL. The CDR3 nucleotides read TGTGCCATCAGTGAGAGTGCGGGGGGAAATGGGCAGTTCTTA.

As to this clonotype: An end of the junction differs from the germline gene, which may be a read error. V and J are TRBV6-5 and TRBJ2-3; 7 bases line up with TRBD1. This CDR3 is built from 13 residues. In germline, CDR1 is MNHEY, CDR2 SVGAGI. CDR3 DNA sequence: TGTGCCAACATCCCGGCAGGGACAGATATGCAGTATTTT. Protein sequence: CANIPAGTDMQYF.

This clonotype was found a few times. This clone may be a read error of a much larger clone one base away. The V gene is TRBV5-1, the J gene TRBJ2-3; D is possibly TRBD2 (6 bases). The CDR3 spans 16 residues. The V and J ends lost 2 bases and 2 bases respectively, with 15 bases between them. CDR1 is SGHRS, CDR2 YFSETQ, per germline. The CDR3 spells CASSLWDWDLTDTQYF. The DNA for the CDR3 is TGCGCCAGCAGCTTATGGGACTGGGACCTCACAGATACGCAGTATTTT.

The CDR3 loop is CASAYAGGNQPQHF. CDR3 DNA: TGTGCCAGCGCCTACGCAGGCGGCAATCAGCCCCAGCATTTT. The chain joins TRBV12-3 or TRBV12-4 to TRBJ1-5; D unresolved. V lost 8 bases, J lost 2 bases, and 13 bases lay in between. This CDR3 contains 14 residues.

Turning to this clonotype: The junction departs from the called germline gene at one end, perhaps through a read error. The gene calls are TRBV11-2 and TRBJ2-1, with TRBD2 identical over 7 bases. The CDR3 runs 15 residues. Germline V CDR1 and CDR2: SGHAT, FQNNGV. CDR3 sequence: CASSLIPAGIDEQFF. The CDR3, as DNA: TGTGCCAGTAGCTTAATTCCAGCGGGGATTGATGAGCAATTCTTC. The complete variable domain, with remaining parts taken from reference TRBV11-2 and TRBJ2-1, reads EAGVAQSPRYKIIEKRQSVAFWCNPISGHATLYWYQQILGQGPKLLIQFQNNGVVDDSQLPKDRFSAERLKGVDSTLKIQPAKLEDSAVYLCASSLIPAGIDEQFFGPGTRLTVL.

Remarks on this clonotype: The germline gene is not matched at one end of the junction; a read error may be the cause. The gene calls are TRBV6-1 and TRBJ1-1, with D perhaps matching TRBD1 (5 bases). This CDR3 comprises 14 residues. CDR1 is MNHNS, CDR2 SASEGT, per germline. CDR3 bases: TGTGCCAGCAGTCATGGGACGGGGTTGCCTGAAACTTTCTTT. Translated, it gives CASSHGTGLPETFF.

This clonotype was seen a few times. The genes are TRBV7-3 and TRBJ1-5; no clear D. The germline CDR1 and CDR2 sequences are SGHTA and FQGTGA. Trimming took 2 bases from V and 2 from J, leaving 4 bases between them. The CDR3 length is 13 residues. In nucleotides, the CDR3 is TGTGCCAGCAGCTTACAGGGCAATCAGCCCCAGCATTTT. Translation gives CASSLQGNQPQHF.

This clonotype was observed once. This may be a read error, as it is one base from a much larger clone. This chain joins TRBV14 and TRBJ2-1; perhaps TRBD2 as D (5 bases). Per germline, CDR1 SGHDN and CDR2 FVKESK. CDR3 length: 15 residues. In DNA form, the CDR3 reads TGTGCCAACAGCCAAATGATGACTATCTACAATGAGCAGTTCTTC. As protein: CANSQMMTIYNEQFF.

A remark on this clonotype: The junction departs from the called germline gene at one end, perhaps through a read error. The chain combines TRBV4-3 with TRBJ2-3, with D perhaps assigned TRBD1 or TRBD2 (6 bases each). The CDR3 extends over 15 amino acids. Germline lookup yields CDR1 LGHNA and CDR2 YSLEER. CDR3 region: CASSQDSRDTDTLYF. The DNA for the CDR3 is TGCGCCAGCAGCCAAGATTCGCGGGACACAGATACGCTGTATTTT.

Note on this clonotype: Because the CDR3 is missing its conserved closing phenylalanine or tryptophan, this is likely a read error. The genes are TRBV24-1 and TRBJ2-5; TRBD2 aligns across 7 bases. The CDR3 is 16 amino acids. Germline values: CDR1 KGHDR, CDR2 SFDVKD. This CDR3 is CVTSTRRVAGEETQYI. The CDR3, as DNA: TGTGTCACCAGTACTAGGAGGGTAGCGGGTGAAGAGACCCAGTACATC.

A remark on this clonotype: Lacking the conserved final phenylalanine or tryptophan, this CDR3 likely reflects a read error. No DNA is shown, since the ends of the CDR3 on it are uncertain; the CDR3 is the one TCRdb lists. The chain is built from TRBV29-1 and TRBJ2-2; no check of the table's D call, TRBD2, against the DNA was made. CDR1 SQVTM and CDR2 ANQGSEA come from the germline V gene. The CDR3 totals 15 residues, both ends included. The CDR3 reads CSVDTGEGLPGELVL.

With regard to this clonotype: Its ends do not fully match the called genes, so a read error is possible. The chain joins TRBV6-6 to TRBJ1-5; possible D gene TRBD1, 6 bases. The CDR3 contains 18 residues. In germline, CDR1 is MNHNY, CDR2 SVGAGI (reference sequence). DNA for the CDR3: TGTGTCAGCAGCGCCGTGACAGGTACTTATTATAGCAATCAGCCCCGGCATTTT. This translates into CVSSAVTGTYYSNQPRHF.

This clonotype was counted a single time. Germline and junction disagree at one end, which may indicate a read error. The V and J genes are TRBV11-2 and TRBJ2-4, with D perhaps matching TRBD1 or TRBD2 (5 bases each). CDR1 and CDR2 from the germline V gene are SGHAT and FQNNGV. This CDR3 comprises 13 residues. The CDR3 loop reads CASTLGEKNIQYF. In nucleotides, the CDR3 is TGTGCCAGCACCTTGGGGGAGAAGAACATTCAGTATTTC.

This clonotype has just a few counts. A much larger clonotype is one base distant, so this may be a read error. CDR3 in amino acids: CASSFNTNTGELFF. The CDR3 DNA is TGTGCCAGCAGTTTTAACACGAACACCGGGGAGCTGTTTTTT. This chain joins TRBV12-3 or TRBV12-4 and TRBJ2-2; D is unresolved. Trimming left V 3 bases short and J 0 bases short, with 5 bases between. The CDR3 consists of 14 residues.

This clonotype occurred once. One end of the junction varies from germline; a read error may be responsible. CDR3 sequence (DNA): TGTGTCAGCAGACTAGGGGGCGGAGATGAAAAACTGCTTTTT. Translating it yields CVSRLGGGDEKLLF. The chain joins TRBV6-2 or TRBV6-3 to TRBJ1-4; 7 bases line up with TRBD1. This CDR3 region has 14 residues. Germline V CDR1 and CDR2: MNHEY, SVGEGT.

As regards this clonotype: One base away lies a much larger clone, so this may be a sequencing read error. The V gene is TRBV12-3 or TRBV12-4, the J gene TRBJ2-7, with D tentatively TRBD2 (6 bases). This CDR3 has 14 residues. The CDR3 spells CASSLGLSSYQQYF. The CDR3 nucleotides read TGTGCCAGCAGTCTGGGACTCAGCTCCTACCAGCAGTACTTC.